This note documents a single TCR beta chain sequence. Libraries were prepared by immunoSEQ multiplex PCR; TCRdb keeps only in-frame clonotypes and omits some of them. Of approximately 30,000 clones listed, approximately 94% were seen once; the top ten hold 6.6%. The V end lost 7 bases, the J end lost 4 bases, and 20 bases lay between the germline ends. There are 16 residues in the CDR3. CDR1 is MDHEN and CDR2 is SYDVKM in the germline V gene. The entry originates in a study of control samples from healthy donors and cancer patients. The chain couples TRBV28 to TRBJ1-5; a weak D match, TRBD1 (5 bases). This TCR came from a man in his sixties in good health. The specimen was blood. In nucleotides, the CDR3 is TGTGCCAGCACGACTTCCAGGGTAGGGGATAATCAGCCCCAGCATTTT. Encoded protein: CASTTSRVGDNQPQHF. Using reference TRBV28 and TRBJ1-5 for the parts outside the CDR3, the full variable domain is DVKVTQSSRYLVKRTGEKVFLECVQDMDHENMFWYRQDPGLGLRLIYFSYDVKMKEKGDIPEGYSVSREKKERFSLILESASTNQTSMYLCASTTSRVGDNQPQHFGDGTRLSIL.